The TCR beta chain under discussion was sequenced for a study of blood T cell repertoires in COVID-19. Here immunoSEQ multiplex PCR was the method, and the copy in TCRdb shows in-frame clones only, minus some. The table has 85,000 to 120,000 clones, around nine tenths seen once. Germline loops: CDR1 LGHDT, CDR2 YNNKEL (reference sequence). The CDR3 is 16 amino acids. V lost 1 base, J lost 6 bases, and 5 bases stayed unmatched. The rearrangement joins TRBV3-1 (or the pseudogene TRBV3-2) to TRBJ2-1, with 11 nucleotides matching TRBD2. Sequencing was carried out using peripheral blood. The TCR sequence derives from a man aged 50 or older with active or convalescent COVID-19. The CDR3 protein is CASSQASGGTINEQFF. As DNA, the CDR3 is TGTGCCAGCAGCCAAGCTAGCGGGGGGACCATCAATGAGCAGTTCTTC.